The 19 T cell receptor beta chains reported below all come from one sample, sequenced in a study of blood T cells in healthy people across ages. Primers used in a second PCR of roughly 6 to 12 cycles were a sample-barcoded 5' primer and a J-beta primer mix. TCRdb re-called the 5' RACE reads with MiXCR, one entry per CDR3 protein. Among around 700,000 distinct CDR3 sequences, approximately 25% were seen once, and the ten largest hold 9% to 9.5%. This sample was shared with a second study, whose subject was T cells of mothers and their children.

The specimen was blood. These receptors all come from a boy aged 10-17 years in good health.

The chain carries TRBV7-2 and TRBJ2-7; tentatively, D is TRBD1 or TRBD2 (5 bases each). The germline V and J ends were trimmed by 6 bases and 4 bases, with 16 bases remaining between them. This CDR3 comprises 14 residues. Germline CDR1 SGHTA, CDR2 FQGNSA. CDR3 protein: CASSRGDLTYEQYF. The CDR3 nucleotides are TGTGCCAGCAGTCGTGGGGACCTAACATACGAGCAGTACTTC.

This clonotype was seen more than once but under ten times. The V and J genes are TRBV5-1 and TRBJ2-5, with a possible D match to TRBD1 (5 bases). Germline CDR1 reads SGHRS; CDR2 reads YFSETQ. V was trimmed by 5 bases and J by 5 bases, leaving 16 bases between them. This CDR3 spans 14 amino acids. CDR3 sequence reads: CASRRQGVVETQYF. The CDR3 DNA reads TGCGCCAGCAGAAGGCAGGGCGTCGTGGAGACCCAGTACTTC.

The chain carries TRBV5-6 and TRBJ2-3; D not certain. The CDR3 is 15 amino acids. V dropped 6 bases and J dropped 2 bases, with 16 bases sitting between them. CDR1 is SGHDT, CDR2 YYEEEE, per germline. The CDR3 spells CASTREVATTDTQYF. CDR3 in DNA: TGTGCCAGCACTCGCGAGGTAGCCACCACAGATACGCAGTATTTT.

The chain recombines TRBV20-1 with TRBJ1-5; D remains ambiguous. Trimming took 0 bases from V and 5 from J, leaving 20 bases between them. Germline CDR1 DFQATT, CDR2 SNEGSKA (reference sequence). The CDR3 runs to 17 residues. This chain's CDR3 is CSARDSAGSSGDQPQHF. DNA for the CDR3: TGCAGTGCTAGAGATTCCGCTGGGTCTTCCGGGGATCAGCCCCAGCATTTT.

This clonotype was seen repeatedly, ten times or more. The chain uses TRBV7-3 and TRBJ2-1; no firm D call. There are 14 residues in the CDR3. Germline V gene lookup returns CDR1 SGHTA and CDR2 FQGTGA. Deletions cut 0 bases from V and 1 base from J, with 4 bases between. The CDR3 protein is CASSLTASYNEQFF. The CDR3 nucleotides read TGTGCCAGCAGCTTAACAGCATCCTACAATGAGCAGTTCTTC.

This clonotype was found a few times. CDR3 loop: CASSLGVNAWAYF. The CDR3 nucleotides are TGTGCCAGCAGCTTGGGAGTAAATGCATGGGCGTACTTC. This chain joins TRBV7-9 and TRBJ2-4, with D perhaps matching TRBD2 (5 bases). Germline V gives CDR1 SEHNR, CDR2 FQNEAQ (reference sequence). The length of the CDR3 is 13 residues. Trimming took 3 bases from V and 15 from J, leaving 18 bases between them.

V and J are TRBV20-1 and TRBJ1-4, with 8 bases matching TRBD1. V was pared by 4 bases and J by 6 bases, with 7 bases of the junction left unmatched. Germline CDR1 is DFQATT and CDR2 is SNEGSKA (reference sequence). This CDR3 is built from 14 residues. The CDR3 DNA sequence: TGCAGTGCTACCAGGACAGGGTCGGATGAAAAACTGTTTTTT. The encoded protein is CSATRTGSDEKLFF.

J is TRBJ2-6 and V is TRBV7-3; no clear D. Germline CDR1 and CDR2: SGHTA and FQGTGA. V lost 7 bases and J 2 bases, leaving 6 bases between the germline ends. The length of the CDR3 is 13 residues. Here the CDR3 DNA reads TGTGCCAGCAAAGGTGCTGGGGCCAACGTCCTGACTTTC. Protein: CASKGAGANVLTF.

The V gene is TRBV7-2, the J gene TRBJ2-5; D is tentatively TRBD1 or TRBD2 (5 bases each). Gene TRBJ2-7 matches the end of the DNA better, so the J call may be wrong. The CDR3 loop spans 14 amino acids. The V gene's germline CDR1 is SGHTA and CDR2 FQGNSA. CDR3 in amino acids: CASSSSGRKYEQYF. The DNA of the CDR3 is TGTGCCAGCAGCTCATCGGGACGGAAGTACGAGCAGTACTTC.

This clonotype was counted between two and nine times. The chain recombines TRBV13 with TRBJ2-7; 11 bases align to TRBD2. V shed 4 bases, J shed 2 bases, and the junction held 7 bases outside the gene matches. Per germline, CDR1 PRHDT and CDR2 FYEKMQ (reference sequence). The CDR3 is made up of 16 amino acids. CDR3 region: CASSSTGTSGTYEQYF. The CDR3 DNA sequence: TGTGCCAGCAGCTCCACCGGGACTAGCGGAACCTACGAGCAGTACTTC.

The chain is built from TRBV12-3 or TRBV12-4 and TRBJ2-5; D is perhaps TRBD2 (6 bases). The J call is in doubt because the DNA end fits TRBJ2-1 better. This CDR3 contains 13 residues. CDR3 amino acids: CASSRDSIGEQFF. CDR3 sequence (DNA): TGTGCCAGCAGTCGGGACTCCATTGGTGAACAGTTCTTC.

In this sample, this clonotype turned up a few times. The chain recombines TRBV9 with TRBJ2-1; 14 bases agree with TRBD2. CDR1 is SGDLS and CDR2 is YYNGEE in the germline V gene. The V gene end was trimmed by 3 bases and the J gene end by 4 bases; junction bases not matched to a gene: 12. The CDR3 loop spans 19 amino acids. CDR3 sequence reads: CASSAGTSGSSDTYNEQFF. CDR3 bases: TGTGCCAGCAGCGCCGGGACTAGCGGGAGTTCCGACACATACAATGAGCAGTTCTTC.

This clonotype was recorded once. CDR3 sequence reads: CASSTEEARTLQETQYF. CDR3 DNA sequence: TGTGCCAGCAGCACCGAGGAGGCCAGAACCTTACAAGAGACCCAGTACTTC. The rearrangement uses TRBV21-1 and TRBJ2-5; the DNA was not compared with TRBD2, the D call given in the table. TRBV21-1 is termed a pseudogene. This CDR3 spans 17 amino acids.

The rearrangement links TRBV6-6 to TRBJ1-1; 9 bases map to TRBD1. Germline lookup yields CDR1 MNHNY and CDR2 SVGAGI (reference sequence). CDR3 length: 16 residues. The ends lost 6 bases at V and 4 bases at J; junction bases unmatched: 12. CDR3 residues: CASRDRGGSPITEAFF. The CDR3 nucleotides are TGTGCCAGCAGGGACAGGGGCGGTTCACCGATCACTGAAGCTTTCTTT.

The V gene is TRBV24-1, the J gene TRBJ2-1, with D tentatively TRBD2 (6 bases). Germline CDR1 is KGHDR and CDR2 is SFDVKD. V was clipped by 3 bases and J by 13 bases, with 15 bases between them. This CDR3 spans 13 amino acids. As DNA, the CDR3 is TGTGCCACCAGTGATCCGCACGGCGGGACCCAGTTCTTC. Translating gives CATSDPHGGTQFF.

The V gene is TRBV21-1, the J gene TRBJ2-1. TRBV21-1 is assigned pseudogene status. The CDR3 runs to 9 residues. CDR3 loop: CAYVGPQFF. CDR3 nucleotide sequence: TGTGCCTACGTAGGACCCCAGTTCTTC.

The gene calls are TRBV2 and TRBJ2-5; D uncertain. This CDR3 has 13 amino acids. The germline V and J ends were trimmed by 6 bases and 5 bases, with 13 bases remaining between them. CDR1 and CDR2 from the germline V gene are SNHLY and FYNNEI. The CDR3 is CASRMVGQETQYF. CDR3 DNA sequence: TGTGCCAGCAGGATGGTAGGGCAGGAGACCCAGTACTTC.

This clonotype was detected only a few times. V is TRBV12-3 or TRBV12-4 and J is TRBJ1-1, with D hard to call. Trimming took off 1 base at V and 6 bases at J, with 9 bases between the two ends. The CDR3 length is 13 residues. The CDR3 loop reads CASSLGRPPEAFF. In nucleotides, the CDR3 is TGTGCCAGCAGTTTAGGACGACCGCCTGAAGCTTTCTTT.

The CDR3 is CASSSWDGEQYF. The CDR3 DNA follows: TGTGCCAGCAGTTCCTGGGATGGCGAGCAGTACTTC. The genes are TRBV7-2 and TRBJ2-7; D gene ambiguous. V was clipped by 6 bases and J by 6 bases, with 12 bases between them. Germline loops: CDR1 SGHTA, CDR2 FQGNSA. CDR3 length equals 12 residues.